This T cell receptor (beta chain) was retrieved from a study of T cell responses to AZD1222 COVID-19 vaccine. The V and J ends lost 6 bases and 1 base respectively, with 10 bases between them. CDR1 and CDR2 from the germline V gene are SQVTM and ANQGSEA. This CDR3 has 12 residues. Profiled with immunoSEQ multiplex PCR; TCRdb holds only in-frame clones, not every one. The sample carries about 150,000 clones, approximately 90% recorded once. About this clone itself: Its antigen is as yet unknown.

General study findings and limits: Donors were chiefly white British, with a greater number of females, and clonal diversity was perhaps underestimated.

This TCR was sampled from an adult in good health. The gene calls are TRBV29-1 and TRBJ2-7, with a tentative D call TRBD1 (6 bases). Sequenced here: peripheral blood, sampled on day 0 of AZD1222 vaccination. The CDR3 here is CSVGQHSYEQYF. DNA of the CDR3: TGCAGCGTAGGACAGCATTCCTACGAGCAGTACTTC.